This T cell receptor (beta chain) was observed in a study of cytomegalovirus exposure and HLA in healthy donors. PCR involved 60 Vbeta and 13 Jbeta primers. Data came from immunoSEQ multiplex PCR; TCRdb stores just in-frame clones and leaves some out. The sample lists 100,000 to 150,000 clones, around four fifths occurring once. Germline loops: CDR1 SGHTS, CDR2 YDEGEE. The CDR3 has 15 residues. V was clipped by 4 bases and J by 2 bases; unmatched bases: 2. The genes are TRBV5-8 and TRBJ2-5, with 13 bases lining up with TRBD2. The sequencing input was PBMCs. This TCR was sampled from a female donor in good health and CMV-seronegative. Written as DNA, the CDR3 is TGTGCCAGCAGCCAGGGACTAGCGGGACAAGAGACCCAGTACTTC. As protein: CASSQGLAGQETQYF.